This note documents a single TCR beta chain sequence. The germline V gene has CDR1 MGHRA and CDR2 YSYEKL. The length of the CDR3 is 17 residues. With V trimmed by 3 bases and J by 4 bases, 11 bases remained unmatched. Data came from immunoSEQ multiplex PCR; TCRdb stores just in-frame clones and leaves some out. The sample holds more than 85,000 clones, more than 70% seen once. These data come from a study of blood T cell repertoires in COVID-19. Study-wide background: Italy, Spain and the United States were the sources of the convalescent and acute COVID-19 samples.

The chain couples TRBV4-1 to TRBJ2-3; 9 bases fit TRBD2. This clonotype was obtained from a human donor in a cohort sampled during active COVID-19. The specimen sequenced was peripheral blood. The DNA of the CDR3 is TGCGCCAGCAGCCAGTATAGTGGCGGGGGGGCAGCAGATACGCAGTATTTT. Its translation: CASSQYSGGGAADTQYF.